One sample yielded the 27 T cell receptor beta chains listed below, sequenced in a study of brain T cells in children with intractable seizures. Libraries were prepared by immunoSEQ multiplex PCR; TCRdb keeps only in-frame clonotypes and omits some of them. The sample gives about 340,000 clones, over 85% of which show up once; under 7% is in the top ten. Specified time point: blood from clinic visit 5 months post-surgery; TSC patient then seizure free. The sample here was peripheral blood, taken more than 4 months after surgery. The receptors were gathered from a boy in the first two years of life with tuberous sclerosis and intractable seizures.

The V gene is TRBV6-5, the J gene TRBJ2-7; 9 nucleotides agree with TRBD1. Germline values: CDR1 MNHEY, CDR2 SVGAGI. The CDR3 contains 14 residues. The trim removed 6 bases at V and 5 bases at J, leaving 8 bases unmatched. CDR3 amino acids: CASRNDRGLNEQYF. CDR3 nucleotide sequence: TGTGCCAGCAGAAACGACAGGGGGTTAAACGAGCAGTACTTC.

This chain links TRBV27 with TRBJ2-3; D is uncertain. Deletions cut 4 bases from V and 2 bases from J, with 10 bases between. This CDR3 has 14 residues. Looked up from germline, CDR1 is MNHEY and CDR2 is SMNVEV (reference sequence). The CDR3 region is CASSYRAYTDTQYF. CDR3 bases: TGTGCCAGCAGTTACCGGGCTTACACAGATACGCAGTATTTT.

The rearrangement uses TRBV2 and TRBJ1-5; 8 bases agree with TRBD1. CDR3 length equals 14 residues. Germline assignment: CDR1 SNHLY and CDR2 FYNNEI. After removal of 2 bases from V and 7 bases from J, the junction contained 4 bases not matched to a gene. DNA for the CDR3: TGTGCCAGCAGTGAACAGGGGGCAGGGCAGCCCCAGCATTTT. The encoded protein is CASSEQGAGQPQHF. Combining the CDR3 with reference TRBV2 and TRBJ1-5 gives the whole variable domain EPEVTQTPSHQVTQMGQEVILRCVPISNHLYFYWYRQILGQKVEFLVSFYNNEISEKSEIFDDQFSVERPDGSNFTLKIRSTKLEDSAMYFCASSEQGAGQPQHFGDGTRLSIL.

In this sample, this clone turned up a few times. For the CDR3, the DNA is TGCAGCGTTGCGGGACAGGGGCTTGAGGCCCAGCATTTT. Translating gives CSVAGQGLEAQHF. The V gene is TRBV29-1, the J gene TRBJ1-5; 10 bases fit TRBD1. Germline loops: CDR1 SQVTM, CDR2 ANQGSEA. Losses at the gene ends were 4 bases for V and 11 bases for J; bases not matched to a gene: 8. The CDR3 sequence is 13 residues long.

This sequence joins TRBV28 and TRBJ2-2; possible D gene TRBD1, 6 bases. V lost 7 bases and J 5 bases, leaving 17 bases between the germline ends. There are 15 residues in the CDR3. CDR1 and CDR2 (germline): MDHEN, SYDVKM. The CDR3 sequence: CASTRHRVSTGELFF. The CDR3 nucleotides are TGTGCCAGCACCCGACACAGGGTTTCAACCGGGGAGCTGTTTTTT.

The rearrangement links TRBV11-3 to TRBJ1-1, with D maybe TRBD1 (6 bases). Trimming pared 5 bases from V and 0 bases from J, leaving 10 bases between. Germline CDR1 is SGHNT and CDR2 is YENEEA. This CDR3 has 14 amino acids. The CDR3 region is CASSPGQVNTEAFF. CDR3 nucleotide sequence: TGTGCCAGCAGCCCGGGACAAGTGAACACTGAAGCTTTCTTT.

This clone was seen a single time. The rearrangement joins TRBV5-1 to TRBJ1-1; maybe TRBD1 (5 bases). CDR3 size: 14 residues. Trimming stripped 4 bases from V and 3 bases from J, with 13 bases between. From germline, CDR1 is SGHRS and CDR2 YFSETQ. The CDR3 loop is CASSLDGGYTEAFF. The CDR3 DNA sequence: TGCGCCAGCAGCCTGGATGGGGGTTACACTGAAGCTTTCTTT.

The J gene is TRBJ1-2, the V gene TRBV24-1; D is undetermined. V was pared by 9 bases and J by 5 bases, with 6 bases between. Germline V gene lookup returns CDR1 KGHDR and CDR2 SFDVKD. The CDR3 extends over 10 amino acids. CDR3: CATPGYGYTF. CDR3 in DNA: TGTGCCACCCCTGGGTATGGCTACACCTTC.

The V and J genes are TRBV6-4 and TRBJ2-1; 7 bases fit TRBD2. The CDR3 extends over 14 amino acids. V lost 1 base, J lost 7 bases, and 4 bases stayed unmatched. Germline lookup yields CDR1 MRHNA and CDR2 SNTAGT. CDR3 loop: CASSDWEGRNEQFF. The CDR3 bases are TGTGCCAGCAGTGACTGGGAGGGACGGAATGAGCAGTTCTTC.

The chain joins TRBV9 to TRBJ2-3, with D maybe TRBD2 (5 bases). Germline loops: CDR1 SGDLS, CDR2 YYNGEE. With 4 bases removed from V and 6 bases from J, the gap between germline ends came to 15 bases. This CDR3 has 14 amino acids. DNA of the CDR3: TGTGCCAGCAGCTCCACGCGGGCTTCCGATACGCAGTATTTT. Translating it yields CASSSTRASDTQYF. Combining the CDR3 with reference TRBV9 and TRBJ2-3 gives the whole variable domain DSGVTQTPKHLITATGQRVTLRCSPRSGDLSVYWYQQSLDQGLQFLIQYYNGEERAKGNILERFSAQQFPDLHSELNLSSLELGDSALYFCASSSTRASDTQYFGPGTRLTVL.

The J gene is TRBJ1-3, the V gene TRBV6-6; no clear D. This CDR3 is built from 12 residues. V lost 7 bases to trimming and J lost 4 bases, with 8 bases between them. Germline CDR1 and CDR2: MNHNY and SVGAGI (reference sequence). The DNA for the CDR3 is TGTGCCAGCAATCCAGACGGAAACACCATATATTTT. Its protein is CASNPDGNTIYF.

The rearrangement joins TRBV12-3 or TRBV12-4 to TRBJ1-2; no firm D call. This CDR3 is built from 13 residues. Trimming removed 2 bases from V and 2 bases from J, with 6 bases in between. The CDR3 DNA follows: TGTGCCAGCAGTTTATTACAGAACTATGGCTACACCTTC. The encoded protein is CASSLLQNYGYTF.

The chain joins TRBV15 to TRBJ2-5, with a tentative D call TRBD2 (5 bases). The germline CDR1 and CDR2 sequences are LNHNV and YYDKDF (reference sequence). The ends were cut back, 0 bases at V and 5 bases at J, with 10 bases in the middle. The CDR3 sequence is 14 residues long. This CDR3 is CATSRDRTGETQYF. DNA for the CDR3: TGTGCCACCAGCAGAGATCGGACGGGGGAGACCCAGTACTTC.

The genes are TRBV5-5 and TRBJ2-7, with 8 positions matching TRBD1. Germline V gene data show CDR1 as SGHKS and CDR2 as YYEKEE (reference sequence). This CDR3 is built from 14 residues. Trimming took 0 bases from V and 5 from J; bases not matched to a gene: 4. CDR3 in DNA: TGTGCCAGCAGCTTGGGACAGGGGATCAACGAGCAGTACTTC. It is translated as CASSLGQGINEQYF.

This chain connects TRBV18 to TRBJ2-3; TRBD2 aligns across 10 bases. Germline-derived CDR1 and CDR2 are KGHSH and LQKENI. The CDR3 consists of 16 residues. The J segment lost 2 bases and the V segment lost 6 bases, leaving 8 bases of the junction unmatched. In DNA form, the CDR3 reads TGTGCCAGCTCCCAACTAGCGGGACCGTCCACAGATACGCAGTATTTT. Translating it yields CASSQLAGPSTDTQYF.

The V call is TRBV5-1, the J call TRBJ2-3; no clear D. This CDR3 has 16 amino acids. V gave up 5 bases and J gave up 2 bases, with 18 bases separating them. Looked up from germline, CDR1 is SGHRS and CDR2 is YFSETQ. The CDR3 DNA sequence: TGCGCCAGCAGTAGCCGCCCGAGCTACTCCACAGATACGCAGTATTTT. Its translation is CASSSRPSYSTDTQYF.

The chain couples TRBV30 to TRBJ2-7; D perhaps matches TRBD2 (6 bases). V was trimmed by 1 base and J by 6 bases, leaving 16 bases between them. Germline V gene sequence: CDR1 GTSNPN, CDR2 SVGIG (reference sequence). The CDR3 contains 14 residues. The CDR3 region has the DNA TGTGCCTGGAGTGGAAACCTCCCGACTAGCGAGCAGTACTTC. Translation: CAWSGNLPTSEQYF. The full variable domain, in which reference TRBV30 and TRBJ2-7 provide the parts outside the CDR3, is SQTIHQWPATLVQPVGSPLSLECTVEGTSNPNLYWYRQAAGRGLQLLFYSVGIGQISSEVPQNLSASRPQDRQFILSSKKLLLSDSGFYLCAWSGNLPTSEQYFGPGTRLTVT.

This chain links TRBV12-3 or TRBV12-4 with TRBJ2-5; D is unclear. The CDR3 spans 13 residues. The ends were cut back, 3 bases at V and 0 bases at J, with 5 bases in the middle. The CDR3 protein is CASSFGDQETQYF. In nucleotides, the CDR3 is TGTGCCAGCAGTTTTGGGGACCAAGAGACCCAGTACTTC.

The chain couples TRBV12-5 to TRBJ1-1; D uncertain. The V end lost 1 base, the J end lost 5 bases, and 8 bases lay between the germline ends. CDR3 length: 13 residues. Germline CDR1 reads LGHNT; CDR2 reads FRNRAP. The CDR3 region has the DNA TGTGCTAGTGGTTTGGACCCCGGGACTGAAGCTTTCTTT. Translated: CASGLDPGTEAFF.

The V call is TRBV4-1, the J call TRBJ2-4, with D unresolved. The CDR3 extends over 16 amino acids. Germline V lookup: CDR1 MGHRA, CDR2 YSYEKL. V was pared by 5 bases and J by 3 bases, with 17 bases between. The CDR3 loop is CASSFSSREFKNIQYF. DNA for the CDR3: TGCGCCAGCAGCTTCAGCTCTAGAGAGTTCAAAAACATTCAGTACTTC.

The V and J genes are TRBV6-6 and TRBJ2-2; 7 bases match TRBD2. The J segment lost 8 bases and the V segment lost 4 bases, leaving 7 bases of the junction unmatched. CDR1 and CDR2 (germline): MNHNY, SVGAGI (reference sequence). CDR3 length equals 14 residues. CDR3 in DNA: TGTGCCAGCAGTTTGGGCGGGAGTCTAGGGGAGCTGTTTTTT. Residues: CASSLGGSLGELFF.

This chain uses TRBV19 with TRBJ2-1; 8 positions match TRBD2. The CDR3 loop spans 14 amino acids. The V and J ends lost 4 bases and 6 bases, in that order; junction bases with no gene match: 5. Germline CDR1 and CDR2: LNHDA and SQIVND (reference sequence). The CDR3 sequence is CASSNGGAGNEQFF. The CDR3 DNA sequence: TGTGCCAGTAGTAACGGGGGGGCGGGCAATGAGCAGTTCTTC.

V usage is TRBV6-1 and J usage is TRBJ2-3; 7 positions match TRBD2. The germline V gene has CDR1 MNHNS and CDR2 SASEGT. The CDR3 has 16 amino acids. The junction had 6 bases not matched to a gene; V was cut back by 3 bases and J by 0 bases. The CDR3 region has the DNA TGTGCCAGCAGTGATGTCCTAGCGGCTAGCACAGATACGCAGTATTTT. Translation: CASSDVLAASTDTQYF.

Points on this clone: The junction differs from germline at one of its ends, possibly a read error. The chain has TRBV4-1 and TRBJ2-2; D might be TRBD2 (6 bases). Germline CDR1 reads MGHRA; CDR2 reads YSYEKL. The length of the CDR3 is 14 residues. CDR3 in amino acids: CASAGTLNAGELFF. In DNA form, the CDR3 reads TGCGCCAGTGCCGGGACTCTGAACGCCGGGGAGCTGTTTTTT.

This clone appeared a few times. The DNA for the CDR3 is TGTGCCAGCAGCTTTGGCCTTAATTCACCCCTCCACTTT. Translation: CASSFGLNSPLHF. The chain is built from TRBV5-8 and TRBJ1-6; D call uncertain. Germline V gene sequence: CDR1 SGHTS, CDR2 YDEGEE. The CDR3 loop spans 13 amino acids. Trimming shortened V by 2 bases and J by 6 bases, and 6 bases separated the two germline ends.

The chain uses TRBV5-1 and TRBJ1-1, with a weak D call TRBD1 (6 bases). The CDR3 sequence is 15 residues long. Germline lookup yields CDR1 SGHRS and CDR2 YFSETQ. Between the trimmed V and J ends, which lost 3 bases and 2 bases, there was a span of 14 bases. The CDR3 reads CASSSNRDTNTEAFF. The CDR3 DNA is TGCGCCAGCAGCTCGAATCGGGACACTAACACTGAAGCTTTCTTT. Full variable domain (rest looked up from reference TRBV5-1 and TRBJ1-1): KAGVTQTPRYLIKTRGQQVTLSCSPISGHRSVSWYQQTPGQGLQFLFEYFSETQRNKGNFPGRFSGRQFSNSRSEMNVSTLELGDSALYLCASSSNRDTNTEAFFGQGTRLTVV.

V and J are TRBV7-9 and TRBJ2-3; no reliable D call. Germline V lookup: CDR1 SEHNR, CDR2 FQNEAQ (reference sequence). CDR3 length: 11 residues. Trimming stripped 5 bases from V and 7 bases from J, with 7 bases between. CDR3 DNA: TGTGCCAGCAGCCCACGATATACGCAGTATTTT. This translates into CASSPRYTQYF.